These 18 T cell receptor beta chains were sequenced from one sample in a study of CD8 T cells in Susac syndrome. An amount of RNA that ranged from roughly 0.45 to 1 ug was reverse transcribed with random hexamers. MiXCR was run by TCRdb on the immunoSEQ multiplex PCR reads, yielding one entry per CDR3 protein. This sample has fewer than 250,000 distinct CDR3 sequences, with roughly 92% found just once. The source material was CD4+ T cells from PBMCs. The source of these receptors is a human donor in good health.

The chain is built from TRBV20-1 and TRBJ1-6, with 8 positions matching TRBD1. The J segment lost 7 bases and the V segment lost 1 base, leaving 6 bases of the junction unmatched. Germline V lookup: CDR1 DFQATT, CDR2 SNEGSKA (reference sequence). The CDR3 contains 15 residues. The CDR3 spells CSARAQGAPNSPLHF. The DNA for the CDR3 is TGCAGTGCTAGAGCCCAGGGGGCCCCAAATTCACCCCTCCACTTT.

The chain recombines TRBV19 with TRBJ2-5; 9 bases are shared with TRBD2. The V segment lost 5 bases and the J segment 5 bases; nucleotides outside the gene matches: 3. Germline loops: CDR1 LNHDA, CDR2 SQIVND (reference sequence). The CDR3 consists of 13 residues. CDR3 sequence reads: CASSSGLAETQYF. The CDR3 DNA is TGTGCCAGTAGTTCGGGACTAGCTGAGACCCAGTACTTC.

The rearrangement uses TRBV29-1 and TRBJ1-1, with D possibly TRBD1 on 6 matching bases. The germline gives CDR1 SQVTM, CDR2 ANQGSEA. This CDR3 contains 15 residues. V lost 5 bases, J lost 4 bases, and 20 bases lay in between. The CDR3 spells CSVRGLGTAATEAFF. The CDR3 DNA reads as TGCAGCGTTAGGGGGTTGGGGACGGCGGCCACTGAAGCTTTCTTT. Drawing the rest from reference TRBV29-1 and TRBJ1-1, the complete variable domain is SAVISQKPSRDICQRGTSLTIQCQVDSQVTMMFWYRQQPGQSLTLIATANQGSEATYESGFVIDKFPISRPNLTFSTLTVSNMSPEDSSIYLCSVRGLGTAATEAFFGQGTRLTVV.

As for this clonotype: A read error may account for a junction end that differs from germline. J is TRBJ1-5 and V is TRBV3-1, with TRBD1 matching over 9 bases. The CDR3 covers 14 residues. Looked up from germline, CDR1 is LGHDT and CDR2 is YNNKEL (reference sequence). CDR3 sequence: CARSLGQGYQPQHF. DNA of the CDR3: TGTGCCAGGAGCCTGGGACAGGGTTATCAGCCCCAGCATTTT.

This chain uses TRBV6-1 with TRBJ1-5; 9 positions match TRBD1. Germline trimming cut 4 bases from V and 4 bases from J; bases unmatched to any gene: 8. The CDR3 is made up of 16 amino acids. The V gene's germline CDR1 is MNHNS and CDR2 SASEGT. CDR3 in DNA: TGTGCCAGCAGTGCGCAGACAGGGGGAATTAATCAGCCCCAGCATTTT. Encoded protein: CASSAQTGGINQPQHF.

The chain combines TRBV2 with TRBJ1-1; D ambiguous. Germline-derived CDR1 and CDR2 are SNHLY and FYNNEI. The CDR3 runs 12 residues. V dropped 5 bases and J dropped 2 bases, with 6 bases sitting between them. The CDR3 sequence: CASSTTNTEAFF. The CDR3 DNA reads TGTGCCAGCAGTACAACTAACACTGAAGCTTTCTTT.

This clonotype was seen a single time. This rearrangement joins TRBV7-4 to TRBJ2-7; tentative D call: TRBD1 (7 bases). Per the germline V gene, CDR1 is SGHVT and CDR2 is SQSDAQ. The CDR3 runs to 16 residues. The V end was cut by 3 bases, the J end by 6 bases, with 21 bases between. CDR3 in DNA: TGTGCCAGCAGCTTCCCTGGAGGGACAGTAAGGAGCGAGCAGTACGTC. This gives the protein CASSFPGGTVRSEQYV.

This chain links TRBV24-1 with TRBJ1-2, with TRBD1 matching over 8 bases. J gave up 8 bases and V 3 bases, and 7 bases lay outside the gene matches. The CDR3 runs 14 residues. In germline, CDR1 is KGHDR, CDR2 SFDVKD. CDR3 amino acids: CATSDPLDREGYTF. DNA of the CDR3: TGTGCCACCAGTGATCCTTTGGACAGGGAGGGCTACACCTTC.

The genes are TRBV4-2 and TRBJ1-1; D gene ambiguous. V was clipped by 2 bases and J by 5 bases, with 9 bases between them. The CDR3 extends over 13 amino acids. The V gene's germline CDR1 is LGHNA and CDR2 YNFKEQ. Here the CDR3 DNA reads TGTGCCAGCAGCCAAATGGTCGGGACTGAAGCTTTCTTT. Translated, it gives CASSQMVGTEAFF.

This CDR3 is CSASYPGEAFF. The CDR3 DNA follows: TGCAGTGCTAGTTATCCTGGTGAAGCTTTCTTT. V gene TRBV20-1 combines with J gene TRBJ1-1; D unclear. Germline lookup yields CDR1 DFQATT and CDR2 SNEGSKA (reference sequence). V dropped 3 bases and J dropped 7 bases, with 9 bases sitting between them. This CDR3 contains 11 residues.

V usage is TRBV5-6 and J usage is TRBJ1-2; D might be TRBD1 (5 bases). CDR1 and CDR2 from the germline V gene are SGHDT and YYEEEE. The CDR3 length is 13 residues. V gave up 1 base and J gave up 4 bases, with 8 bases separating them. In DNA, the CDR3 is TGTGCCAGCAGCTTGCAACAGGCCTATGGCTACACCTTC. Its protein is CASSLQQAYGYTF.

The V and J genes are TRBV24-1 and TRBJ2-1; tentative D call: TRBD1 (5 bases). Germline assignment: CDR1 KGHDR and CDR2 SFDVKD. V lost 6 bases, J lost 3 bases, and 20 bases lay in between. The CDR3 runs 17 residues. The CDR3 nucleotides are TGTGCCACCAGTAATACCCTAGGAACAGGTGGCTACAATGAGCAGTTCTTC. This gives the protein CATSNTLGTGGYNEQFF.

This clonotype was seen a few times. The chain links TRBV29-1 to TRBJ2-7; a possible D gene is TRBD2 (6 bases). V was pared by 1 base and J by 2 bases, with 18 bases between. The CDR3 totals 16 residues. The germline V gene encodes CDR1 SQVTM and CDR2 ANQGSEA. CDR3 in DNA: TGCAGCGTTGAAGCCCCGCGACTAGGGGCTCCCTACGAGCAGTACTTC. It yields the protein CSVEAPRLGAPYEQYF.

The V and J genes are TRBV5-1 and TRBJ2-1; TRBD2 might be the D (6 bases). CDR1 is SGHRS, CDR2 YFSETQ, per germline. The germline V and J ends were trimmed by 2 bases and 6 bases, with 9 bases remaining between them. The CDR3 totals 13 residues. The chain's CDR3 is CASSLGGINEQFF. CDR3 bases: TGCGCCAGCAGCTTAGGAGGGATCAATGAGCAGTTCTTC.

The chain is built from TRBV28 and TRBJ1-2; no clear D gene. The CDR3 has 14 amino acids. The germline gives CDR1 MDHEN, CDR2 SYDVKM. Between the trimmed V and J ends, which lost 6 bases and 2 bases, there was a span of 13 bases. The CDR3 sequence is CASRQDGLNYGYTF. The CDR3 DNA follows: TGTGCCAGCAGGCAAGACGGACTCAACTATGGCTACACCTTC.

This chain links TRBV6-1 with TRBJ2-5; 7 nucleotides line up with TRBD1. This CDR3 is built from 17 residues. Germline assignment: CDR1 MNHNS and CDR2 SASEGT. V lost 6 bases and J lost 2; bases outside the gene matches: 15. This chain's CDR3 is CASSSGTVISLQETQYF. DNA of the CDR3: TGTGCCAGCAGCTCCGGGACAGTTATATCCCTACAAGAGACCCAGTACTTC.

The rearrangement joins TRBV18 to TRBJ1-1, with D possibly matching TRBD1 (5 bases). Germline V gene lookup returns CDR1 KGHSH and CDR2 LQKENI. V was trimmed by 6 bases and J by 7 bases, leaving 15 bases between them. The CDR3 totals 13 residues. CDR3 residues: CASSPGTGFEAFF. CDR3 bases: TGTGCCAGCTCGCCCGGGACGGGTTTTGAAGCTTTCTTT. Supplemented by reference TRBV18 and TRBJ1-1, the full variable domain reads NAGVMQNPRHLVRRRGQEARLRCSPMKGHSHVYWYRQLPEEGLKFMVYLQKENIIDESGMPKERFSAEFPKEGPSILRIQQVVRGDSAAYFCASSPGTGFEAFFGQGTRLTVV.

This chain links TRBV2 with TRBJ2-7; D is uncertain. V was cut by 7 bases and J by 3 bases, with 19 bases left in between. CDR3 length: 15 amino acids. Per the germline V gene, CDR1 is SNHLY and CDR2 is FYNNEI. This CDR3 is CASIAVRGYNYEQYV. The CDR3 DNA follows: TGTGCCAGCATCGCGGTGCGAGGCTATAACTACGAGCAGTACGTC.